The clone carrying this T cell receptor beta chain appeared many times. Antigen: not known. Trimming shortened V by 2 bases and J by 5 bases, and 13 bases separated the two germline ends. CDR3 length: 14 residues. Per germline, CDR1 LGHNA and CDR2 YSLEER. The sample comes from a study of early T cells in non-severe SARS-CoV-2 infection. Study overall: Unsorted whole blood bulk RNA was sequenced, with unpaired chains.

Individual cDNA molecules were tagged with unique molecular identifiers, the study reported. TCRdb recomputed calls from the 5' RACE reads with MiXCR, one row per CDR3 protein. Here the sample spans over 45,000 distinct CDR3 sequences, under 7.5% being singletons. Study results and limitations: Matching against VDJdb likely underestimated virus-specific expansions, favoring anti-spike CD8.

The sequence derives from an adult who was a healthcare worker with PCR-confirmed SARS-CoV-2 infection or an uninfected control (not recorded which). V is TRBV4-3 and J is TRBJ2-7; perhaps TRBD1 as D (6 bases). The source was whole blood, collected at baseline. CDR3 loop: CASSQLTGSHEQYF. For the CDR3, the DNA is TGCGCCAGCAGCCAACTAACAGGGTCCCACGAGCAGTACTTC.